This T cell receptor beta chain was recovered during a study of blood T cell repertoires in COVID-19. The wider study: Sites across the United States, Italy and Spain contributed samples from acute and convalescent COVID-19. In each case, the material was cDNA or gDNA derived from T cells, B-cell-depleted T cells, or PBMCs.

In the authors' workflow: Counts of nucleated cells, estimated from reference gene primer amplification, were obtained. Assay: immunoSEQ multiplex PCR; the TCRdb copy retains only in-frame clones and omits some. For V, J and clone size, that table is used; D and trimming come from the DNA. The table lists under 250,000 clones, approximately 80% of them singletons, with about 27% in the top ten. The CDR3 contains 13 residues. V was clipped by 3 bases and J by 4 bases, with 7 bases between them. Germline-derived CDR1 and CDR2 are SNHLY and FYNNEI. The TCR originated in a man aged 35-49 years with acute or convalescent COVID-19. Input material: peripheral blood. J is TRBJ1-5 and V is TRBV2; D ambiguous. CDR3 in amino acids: CASSEGQNQPQHF. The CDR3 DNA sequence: TGTGCCAGCAGTGAGGGCCAAAATCAGCCCCAGCATTTT.